Following are 20 T cell receptor beta chains from one sample sequenced in a study of tissue T cells after allogeneic stem cell transplantation. Only in-frame clones appear in the TCRdb table, and some are missing; sequencing was by immunoSEQ multiplex PCR. The sample records 20,000 to 30,000 clones, more than 60% being singletons. This specimen was tissue from the ileum, taken at autopsy. Receptors originate from a female donor older than 55 with lung cancer.

A single count supports this clone. The rearrangement joins TRBV6-2 or TRBV6-3 to TRBJ1-2, with TRBD1 as a possible D gene (6 bases). Trimming took 6 bases from V and 0 from J, leaving 17 bases between them. Germline-derived CDR1 and CDR2 are MNHEY and SVGEGT. The CDR3 spans 16 residues. In DNA, the CDR3 is TGTGCCAGCAGCTCCACAGGGAATAGGCCTAACTATGGCTACACCTTC. Amino acids: CASSSTGNRPNYGYTF.

In its sample, this clone was seen a few times. This rearrangement joins TRBV10-3 to TRBJ1-2; 9 positions match TRBD1. The germline gives CDR1 ENHRY, CDR2 SYGVKD. The junction had 9 bases not matched to a gene; V was cut back by 4 bases and J by 6 bases. This CDR3 is 15 amino acids long. The DNA of the CDR3 is TGTGCCATCAGTGGGCCGGGACAGGGCGCTGATGGCTACACCTTC. Its translation is CAISGPGQGADGYTF.

The chain links TRBV5-1 to TRBJ1-1, with D perhaps TRBD1 (5 bases). CDR1 SGHRS and CDR2 YFSETQ come from the germline V gene. CDR3 length: 13 residues. Trimming shortened V by 3 bases and J by 5 bases, and 11 bases separated the two germline ends. In nucleotides, the CDR3 is TGCGCCAGCAGCTGGTCGGGGCTTACTGAAGCTTTCTTT. Protein product: CASSWSGLTEAFF.

This rearrangement joins TRBV30 to TRBJ2-7; no firm D call. Germline V gives CDR1 GTSNPN, CDR2 SVGIG (reference sequence). V was clipped by 2 bases and J by 6 bases, with 14 bases between them. The CDR3 extends over 13 amino acids. For the CDR3, the DNA is TGTGCCTGGAGTCCCAGACGGTGGGGCGAGCAGTACTTC. It yields the protein CAWSPRRWGEQYF.

This clone was seen more than once but under ten times. V usage is TRBV9 and J usage is TRBJ1-3; D is uncertain. V was trimmed by 0 bases and J by 2 bases, leaving 6 bases between them. The CDR3 consists of 14 residues. Germline values: CDR1 SGDLS, CDR2 YYNGEE. CDR3 in DNA: TGTGCCAGCAGCGTAGGAGGGCCTGGAAACACCATATATTTT. Protein product: CASSVGGPGNTIYF.

V and J are TRBV19 and TRBJ1-4, with TRBD1 matching over 9 bases. The CDR3 contains 15 residues. Germline CDR1 is LNHDA and CDR2 is SQIVND (reference sequence). Trimming at V came to 6 bases and at J to 4 bases, leaving 6 bases not matched to a gene. The chain's CDR3 is CASRDRGGGNEKLFF. The CDR3 region has the DNA TGTGCCAGTAGGGACAGGGGAGGCGGTAATGAAAAACTGTTTTTT.

V is TRBV29-1 and J is TRBJ1-2, with 8 bases aligning to TRBD1. Unmatched junction bases numbered 8, after V lost 4 bases and J lost 7 bases. The germline V gene has CDR1 SQVTM and CDR2 ANQGSEA. CDR3 length: 13 residues. CDR3 nucleotide sequence: TGCAGCGTTGGTTACAGGGGGTCGAGTGGCTACACCTTC. Its protein product is CSVGYRGSSGYTF.

The chain has TRBV4-2 and TRBJ1-3; D is undetermined. Germline V gene sequence: CDR1 LGHNA, CDR2 YNFKEQ. Trimming took 1 base from V and 0 from J, leaving 10 bases between them. CDR3 size: 16 residues. For the CDR3, the DNA is TGTGCCAGCAGCCAAGGGGTGGATTTCTCTGGAAACACCATATATTTT. Translation gives CASSQGVDFSGNTIYF.

This chain uses TRBV15 with TRBJ2-3; unclear D gene. V was trimmed by 5 bases and J by 6 bases, leaving 12 bases between them. The CDR3 is 13 amino acids. CDR1 LNHNV and CDR2 YYDKDF come from the germline V gene (reference sequence). The CDR3 loop is CATSRLARDTQYF. The CDR3 region has the DNA TGTGCCACCAGCCGCTTAGCCCGGGATACGCAGTATTTT.

The chain carries TRBV18 and TRBJ2-5; no clear D gene. V shed 2 bases and J shed 3 bases, with 13 bases lying between them. This CDR3 spans 15 amino acids. Germline lookup yields CDR1 KGHSH and CDR2 LQKENI. The chain's CDR3 is CASSPKITAEETQYF. The CDR3 nucleotides read TGTGCCAGCTCACCAAAGATCACAGCCGAAGAGACCCAGTACTTC.

This rearrangement joins TRBV9 to TRBJ2-1; 13 bases line up with TRBD2. The CDR3 contains 16 residues. Germline lookup yields CDR1 SGDLS and CDR2 YYNGEE. J gave up 7 bases and V 4 bases, and 8 bases lay outside the gene matches. This CDR3 reads CASSPGTSGVMNEQFF. DNA for the CDR3: TGTGCCAGCAGCCCCGGGACTAGCGGGGTTATGAATGAGCAGTTCTTC.

This clone has a handful of counts. The chain couples TRBV27 to TRBJ1-4; D is ambiguous. Trimming removed 5 bases at V and 0 bases at J, with 13 bases between. The CDR3 covers 16 residues. Germline V gene data show CDR1 as MNHEY and CDR2 as SMNVEV (reference sequence). For the CDR3, the DNA is TGTGCCAGCAGTGAATCACGACGGCCAACTAATGAAAAACTGTTTTTT. This sequence encodes CASSESRRPTNEKLFF.

The chain recombines TRBV4-2 with TRBJ1-5; perhaps TRBD1 as D (6 bases). CDR3 length: 15 residues. In germline, CDR1 is LGHNA, CDR2 YNFKEQ. Trimming took 0 bases from V and 4 from J, leaving 10 bases between them. As DNA, the CDR3 is TGTGCCAGCAGCCAAGAAGCAGGGGAGAATCAGCCCCAGCATTTT. This sequence encodes CASSQEAGENQPQHF.

V is TRBV7-2 and J is TRBJ2-2; 7 nucleotides align to TRBD1. Germline V gives CDR1 SGHTA, CDR2 FQGNSA. The V and J ends lost 2 bases and 0 bases, in that order; junction bases with no gene match: 3. The CDR3 extends over 16 amino acids. The CDR3 is CASSLLGQSNTGELFF. In DNA form, the CDR3 reads TGTGCCAGCAGCTTACTGGGACAGTCGAACACCGGGGAGCTGTTTTTT.

This chain links TRBV10-2 with TRBJ1-5; D is undetermined. Trimming left V 0 bases short and J 5 bases short, with 8 bases between. The CDR3 totals 14 residues. Germline lookup yields CDR1 WSHSY and CDR2 SAAADI. The CDR3 DNA is TGCGCCAGCAGTGAGTCCCCCCGCGATCAGCCCCAGCATTTT. Translated, it gives CASSESPRDQPQHF.

This clone was seen once. This chain uses TRBV27 with TRBJ1-1; TRBD1 aligns across 9 bases. Germline assignment: CDR1 MNHEY and CDR2 SMNVEV (reference sequence). V lost 3 bases, J lost 4 bases, and 9 bases stayed unmatched. This CDR3 is 16 amino acids long. The chain's CDR3 is CASSFGDPTGGTEAFF. CDR3 in DNA: TGTGCCAGCAGTTTTGGGGACCCGACAGGGGGCACTGAAGCTTTCTTT.

This clone qualifies as medium-sized (0.01 to 0.1%). V gene TRBV5-6 combines with J gene TRBJ1-6; D might be TRBD1 (5 bases). The CDR3 runs to 15 residues. Germline V gene lookup returns CDR1 SGHDT and CDR2 YYEEEE. V shed 4 bases and J shed 1 base, with 9 bases lying between them. CDR3 nucleotides: TGTGCCAGCAGCATCCCAGGGTCCTATAATTCACCCCTCCACTTT. Translating gives CASSIPGSYNSPLHF.

This clone occurred a few times. V and J are TRBV7-8 and TRBJ2-2, with TRBD1 matching 7 bases. The germline V gene encodes CDR1 SGHVS and CDR2 FQNEAQ. V shed 5 bases, J shed 6 bases, and the junction held 12 bases outside the gene matches. The CDR3 runs to 16 residues. This CDR3 reads CASSPLGTEVSGELFF. DNA of the CDR3: TGTGCCAGCAGCCCCCTCGGGACAGAGGTTTCCGGGGAGCTGTTTTTT. Complete variable domain (other parts from reference TRBV7-8 and TRBJ2-2): GAGVSQSPRYKVAKRGQDVALRCDPISGHVSLFWYQQALGQGPEFLTYFQNEAQLDKSGLPSDRFFAERPEGSVSTLKIQRTQQEDSAVYLCASSPLGTEVSGELFFGEGSRLTVL.

Only a few counts were recorded for this clone. The gene calls are TRBV5-6 and TRBJ2-7; tentatively, D is TRBD2 (6 bases). CDR1 is SGHDT, CDR2 YYEEEE, per germline. This CDR3 contains 14 residues. Trimming cost V 3 bases and J 2 bases, with 12 bases left between them. The CDR3 DNA sequence: TGTGCCAGCAGCTGGGGGGACTTTACCTACGAGCAGTACTTC. Its translation: CASSWGDFTYEQYF.

This clone is categorized as medium-sized (0.01 to 0.1%). The chain couples TRBV24-1 to TRBJ1-2; 7 nucleotides match TRBD1. The CDR3 runs to 15 residues. Germline-derived CDR1 and CDR2 are KGHDR and SFDVKD. Trimming at V came to 7 bases and at J to 4 bases, leaving 11 bases not matched to a gene. For the CDR3, the DNA is TGTGCCACCAGCCTCTCGGGACAGTCGATCTATGGCTACACCTTC. Protein product: CATSLSGQSIYGYTF.